This T cell receptor (beta chain) originates from a study of cytomegalovirus exposure and HLA in healthy donors. The CDR3 covers 14 residues. In germline, CDR1 is MNHEY, CDR2 SMNVEV (reference sequence). Study results and caveats: TCR beta V- and J-gene trimming was later associated with a missense DCLRE1C variant. By a later analysis, the bulk of CMV-associated TCR beta chains appeared HLA-restricted. Previously analyzed data showed that most TCR beta V segments were productive at a frequency of about 87% or about 30%. One later analysis reportedly identified an Asian-associated ancestry cluster that showed fewer N-insertions than the approximately 700-donor mean.

Primers for the PCR totalled 60 Vbeta and 13 Jbeta. TCRdb keeps only in-frame clones here, not all; method: immunoSEQ multiplex PCR. The sample records roughly 140,000 clones, 70% to 80% being singletons. A remark on this clone: Antigen specificity is unknown. Compared with germline, one end of the junction differs, possibly owing to a read error. Different DNA sequences within this sample yield the same CDR3.

The source is a man in his fifties in good health and CMV-seropositive. Sequencing was done on a sample of PBMCs. The genes are TRBV27 and TRBJ1-1; 9 nucleotides agree with TRBD1. The CDR3 nucleotides read TGTGCCAGCAGTTTTCGGGACAGGGCCACTGAGGCTTTCTTT. As protein: CASSFRDRATEAFF.